One TCR beta chain is described in this entry. Antigen specificity is unknown. This sample is part of a study of T cells after yellow fever vaccination. Across the whole study: It was SMART-Seq v4 Ultra Low Input that prepared the fractions with low cell numbers.

Template switching by 5'RACE produced TCR cDNA, adding a universal primer site and UMIs. MiXCR, applied by TCRdb to the 5' RACE reads, yields one record per CDR3 protein. The profile shows almost 600,000 distinct CDR3 sequences, roughly 13% of them singletons. V shed 6 bases and J 6 bases; nucleotides not matched to a gene: 10. This CDR3 has 14 amino acids. Germline values: CDR1 MNHNS, CDR2 SASEGT. Whole-study results and caveats: Although the secondary response was weaker, it peaked faster, at day 5 versus 15.

The chain combines TRBV6-1 with TRBJ2-7; 8 bases line up with TRBD2. Sequences were derived from PBMCs, sampled on the day of the yellow fever booster vaccination. The sequence came from a man aged 25 to 40 who received the YFV17D yellow fever vaccine. CDR3 DNA: TGTGCCAGCAGACCGGGGGGGCCAGGCACCGAGCAGTACTTC. It encodes CASRPGGPGTEQYF.